The 7 T cell receptor beta chains below come from one sample, sequenced in a study of CD8 T cells in ankylosing spondylitis. Via MiXCR, TCRdb re-called the 5' RACE reads, giving one row per CDR3 protein. Found here are a few hundred thousand distinct CDR3 sequences, approximately 11% of them singletons; the top ten hold about 6.8%. Sequencing input: blood, either unsorted or a sorted T cell fraction (not recorded which). These TCRs come from a male donor with ankylosing spondylitis or in good health (not recorded which).

A few counts support this clonotype. J is TRBJ2-7 and V is TRBV18; D is unresolved. Looked up from germline, CDR1 is KGHSH and CDR2 is LQKENI. Trimming took off 1 base at V and 6 bases at J, with 16 bases between the two ends. The CDR3 runs 15 residues. The CDR3 nucleotides read TGTGCCAGCTCACCACTAGACCGCTTCCCATCCGAGCAGTACTTC. It is translated as CASSPLDRFPSEQYF.

The chain employs TRBV20-1 and TRBJ1-3; unclear D gene. V lost 3 bases and J lost 2, with 11 bases in between. This CDR3 has 14 residues. Germline CDR1 and CDR2: DFQATT and SNEGSKA (reference sequence). CDR3 in amino acids: CSASMGFPGNTIYF. CDR3 coding DNA: TGCAGTGCTAGTATGGGGTTCCCTGGAAACACCATATATTTT.

This clonotype was picked up many times. The chain couples TRBV11-2 to TRBJ2-1; no reliable D call. The CDR3 has 17 amino acids. Per the germline V gene, CDR1 is SGHAT and CDR2 is FQNNGV. Trimming took off 0 bases at V and 2 bases at J, with 14 bases between the two ends. CDR3 sequence: CASSLEVRPLTYNEQFF. CDR3 in DNA: TGTGCCAGCAGCTTAGAAGTCCGTCCGTTGACCTACAATGAGCAGTTCTTC. The variable domain in full, with the rest retrieved from reference TRBV11-2 and TRBJ2-1, is EAGVAQSPRYKIIEKRQSVAFWCNPISGHATLYWYQQILGQGPKLLIQFQNNGVVDDSQLPKDRFSAERLKGVDSTLKIQPAKLEDSAVYLCASSLEVRPLTYNEQFFGPGTRLTVL.

The chain uses TRBV3-1 and TRBJ2-1; D could derive from TRBD1 or TRBD2 (5 bases each). Per the germline V gene, CDR1 is LGHDT and CDR2 is YNNKEL (reference sequence). CDR3 size: 14 residues. V lost 0 bases, J lost 9 bases, and 12 bases lay in between. CDR3 loop: CASSQDSGAGEQFF. The CDR3 nucleotides are TGTGCCAGCAGCCAAGATTCCGGGGCCGGTGAGCAGTTCTTC.

This clonotype was recorded many times. Compared with germline, one end of the junction differs, possibly owing to a read error. The V gene is TRBV3-1, the J gene TRBJ1-2, with 8 bases aligning to TRBD1. Germline CDR1 is LGHDT and CDR2 is YNNKEL (reference sequence). This CDR3 has 14 amino acids. The CDR3 spells CASSKDRGSYGYTF. The CDR3 bases are TGTGCCAGCAGCAAAGACAGGGGAAGCTATGGCTACACCTTC.

This clonotype was seen many times. This rearrangement joins TRBV20-1 to TRBJ2-7, with TRBD2 identical over 11 bases. Germline V gene data show CDR1 as DFQATT and CDR2 as SNEGSKA (reference sequence). CDR3 length: 17 residues. Trimming took 0 bases from V and 7 from J; bases not matched to a gene: 14. Written as DNA, the CDR3 is TGCAGTGCTAGAGATCAAGGTAGCGGGGGGGCATCGAGGGAGCAGTACTTC. Its protein product is CSARDQGSGGASREQYF.

This clonotype was observed many times. The chain links TRBV20-1 to TRBJ2-5; D is perhaps TRBD1 or TRBD2 (5 bases each). This CDR3 has 12 residues. Per germline, CDR1 DFQATT and CDR2 SNEGSKA (reference sequence). V was clipped by 6 bases and J by 5 bases, with 13 bases between them. The CDR3 region has the DNA TGCAGTGCCCCGGCCGGGGCCGAGACCCAGTACTTC. As protein: CSAPAGAETQYF.